This T cell receptor beta chain stems from a study of T cells after yellow fever vaccination. Study-level information: When fractions had low cell numbers, they were prepared with SMART-Seq v4 Ultra Low Input.

V lost 1 base and J 2 bases, leaving 9 bases between the germline ends. Germline V gene lookup returns CDR1 MGHRA and CDR2 YSYEKL. There are 15 residues in the CDR3. To note about this clonotype: Its specificity is not known.

One entry per CDR3 protein, called by TCRdb with MiXCR from the 5' RACE reads. This sample has about 340,000 distinct CDR3 sequences; 8.7% occur once, and the top ten carry roughly 18%. Overall study results and limits: The booster saw the reappearance of most primary-vaccination clones (approximately 97% CD4, 88% CD8). CD4 and CD8 compartments shared a small share of clonotypes, likely from convergent recombination.

The V gene is TRBV4-1, the J gene TRBJ1-5; the D is unclear. The TCR originated in a man between 18 and 35 years old who received the YFV17D yellow fever vaccine. This specimen consisted of PBMCs, obtained on the day of the first yellow fever vaccination. The CDR3 bases are TGCGCCAGCAGCCAAGTCACCCCGGGCAATCAGCCCCAGCATTTT. It encodes CASSQVTPGNQPQHF.